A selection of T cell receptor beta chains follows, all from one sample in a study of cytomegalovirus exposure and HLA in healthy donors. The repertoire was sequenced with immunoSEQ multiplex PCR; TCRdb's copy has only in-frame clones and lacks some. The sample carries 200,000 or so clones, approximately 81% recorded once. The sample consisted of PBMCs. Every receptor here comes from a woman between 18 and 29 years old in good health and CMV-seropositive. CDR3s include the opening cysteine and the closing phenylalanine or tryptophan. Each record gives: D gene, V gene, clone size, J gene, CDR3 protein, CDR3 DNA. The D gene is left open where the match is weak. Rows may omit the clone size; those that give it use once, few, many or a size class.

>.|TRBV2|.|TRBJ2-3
CASNRGITDTQYF
TGTGCCAGCAATCGGGGGATCACAGATACGCAGTATTTT
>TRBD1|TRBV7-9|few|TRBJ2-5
CASSSRTGGETQYF
TGTGCCAGCAGCTCCCGGACAGGGGGCGAGACCCAGTACTTC
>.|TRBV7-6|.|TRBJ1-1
CASSLVPQNTEAFF
TGTGCCAGCAGCTTAGTCCCACAGAACACTGAAGCTTTCTTT
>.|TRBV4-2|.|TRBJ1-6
CASSQKARDSPLHF
TGTGCCAGCAGCCAAAAAGCGAGAGATTCACCCCTCCACTTT
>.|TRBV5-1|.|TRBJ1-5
CASSPLGHIGQPQHF
TGCGCCAGCAGCCCGCTTGGACATATCGGTCAGCCCCAGCATTTT
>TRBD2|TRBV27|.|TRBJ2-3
CASSSPLLAGGGVPQYF
TGTGCCAGCAGTAGCCCTTTACTAGCGGGGGGCGGGGTACCGCAGTATTTT
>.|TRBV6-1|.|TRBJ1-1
CASGGDTINTEAFF
TGTGCCAGTGGGGGGGATACTATAAACACTGAAGCTTTCTTT
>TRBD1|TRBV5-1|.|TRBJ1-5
CASSSDRVREPQHF
TGCGCCAGCAGCTCTGACAGGGTAAGGGAGCCCCAGCATTTT
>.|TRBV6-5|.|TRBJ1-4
CASSYSRATNEKLFF
TGTGCCAGCAGTTACAGCAGGGCAACTAATGAAAAACTGTTTTTT
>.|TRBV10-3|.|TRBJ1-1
CAISEPQYTEAFF
TGTGCCATCAGTGAACCACAATACACTGAAGCTTTCTTT
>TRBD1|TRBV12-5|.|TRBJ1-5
CASGEGTGGFQPQHF
TGTGCTAGTGGGGAGGGGACAGGGGGCTTCCAGCCCCAGCATTTT
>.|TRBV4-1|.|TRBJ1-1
CASSQAGGGVNTEAFF
TGCGCCAGCAGCCAAGCTGGAGGGGGGGTGAACACTGAAGCTTTCTTT
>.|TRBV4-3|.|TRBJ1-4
CASSMDPTGTNEKLFF
TGCGCCAGCAGCATGGATCCAACAGGGACTAATGAAAAACTGTTTTTT
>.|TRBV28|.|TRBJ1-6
CASSLLYNSPLHF
TGTGCCAGCAGTTTGCTATATAATTCACCCCTCCACTTT
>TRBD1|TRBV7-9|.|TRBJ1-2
CASSPWTGPNYGYTF
TGTGCCAGCAGCCCGTGGACAGGGCCGAACTATGGCTACACCTTC
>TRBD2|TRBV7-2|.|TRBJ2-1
CASSLGLAGGPSYNEQFF
TGTGCCAGCAGCTTAGGACTAGCGGGGGGGCCGTCCTACAATGAGCAGTTCTTC
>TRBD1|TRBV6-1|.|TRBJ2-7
CASSGQGAGEQYF
TGTGCCAGCAGTGGACAGGGGGCCGGCGAGCAGTACTTC
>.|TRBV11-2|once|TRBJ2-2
CASSRVSGELFF
TGTGCCAGCAGTCGGGTGTCCGGGGAGCTGTTTTTT
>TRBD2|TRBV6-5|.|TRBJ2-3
CASSAASGGTDTQYF
TGTGCCAGCAGTGCCGCTAGCGGGGGCACAGATACGCAGTATTTT
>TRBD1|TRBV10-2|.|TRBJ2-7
CASGTGQIYEQYF
TGCGCCAGTGGGACGGGACAGATCTACGAGCAGTACTTC
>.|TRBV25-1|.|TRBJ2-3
CASSEWGTHTQYF
TGTGCCAGCAGTGAATGGGGGACACATACGCAGTATTTT
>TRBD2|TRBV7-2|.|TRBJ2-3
CASSLMTSGTDTQYF
TGTGCCAGCAGCTTAATGACTAGCGGCACAGATACGCAGTATTTT
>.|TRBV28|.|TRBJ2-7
CASSPGANEQYF
TGTGCCAGCAGTCCTGGGGCTAACGAGCAGTACTTC
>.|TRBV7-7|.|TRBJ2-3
CASSSSDRYTDTQYF
TGTGCTAGCAGCTCTAGCGACAGATACACAGATACGCAGTATTTT
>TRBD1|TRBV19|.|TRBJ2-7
CASSISGGVGEQYF
TGTGCCAGTAGTATTTCAGGGGGCGTCGGCGAGCAGTACTTC
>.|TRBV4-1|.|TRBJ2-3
CASSQQAGTTDTQYF
TGCGCCAGCAGCCAACAAGCGGGTACCACAGATACGCAGTATTTT
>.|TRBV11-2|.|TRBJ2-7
CASSLGGRRSEQYF
TGTGCCAGCAGCTTAGGCGGCAGACGAAGCGAGCAGTACTTC
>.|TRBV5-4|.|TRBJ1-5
CASSLDNGGGNQPQHF
TGTGCCAGCAGCTTGGATAACGGGGGGGGCAATCAGCCCCAGCATTTT
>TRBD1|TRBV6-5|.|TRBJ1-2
CASSEGQNYGYTF
TGTGCCAGCAGTGAGGGACAGAACTATGGCTACACCTTC
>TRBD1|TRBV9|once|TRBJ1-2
CASSVVQGHGYTF
TGTGCCAGCAGCGTAGTACAGGGGCATGGCTACACCTTC
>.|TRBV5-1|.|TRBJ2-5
CASSPGLSLQETQYF
TGCGCCAGCAGCCCTGGACTATCCCTTCAAGAGACCCAGTACTTC
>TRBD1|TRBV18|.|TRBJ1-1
CASSPPRQGVMGEAFF
TGTGCCAGCTCACCACCGAGACAGGGGGTGATGGGTGAAGCTTTCTTT
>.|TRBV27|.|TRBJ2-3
CASSLSASTDTQYF
TGTGCCAGCAGTTTGAGTGCTAGCACAGATACGCAGTATTTT
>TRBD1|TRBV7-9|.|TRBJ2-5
CASSLAAGGRETQYF
TGTGCCAGCAGCTTAGCCGCAGGGGGCCGTGAGACCCAGTACTTC
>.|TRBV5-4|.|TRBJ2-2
CASSLLPPHTGELFF
TGTGCCAGCAGCCTATTACCCCCGCACACCGGGGAGCTGTTTTTT
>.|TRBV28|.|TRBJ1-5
CASSRLGGDNQPQHF
TGTGCCAGCAGCCGCCTAGGGGGGGACAATCAGCCCCAGCATTTT
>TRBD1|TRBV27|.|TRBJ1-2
CASSLQGDYGYTF
TGTGCCAGCAGTCTACAGGGGGACTATGGCTACACCTTC
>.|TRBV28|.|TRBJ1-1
CASSFLGGAPEAFF
TGTGCCAGCAGCTTCCTCGGGGGGGCCCCTGAAGCTTTCTTT
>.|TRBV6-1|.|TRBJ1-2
CASQVRGREEYGYTF
TGTGCCAGCCAAGTCCGGGGCAGGGAGGAGTATGGCTACACCTTC
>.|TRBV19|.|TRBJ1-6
CASSIVATPNNSPLHF
TGTGCCAGTAGTATAGTCGCGACACCTAATAATTCACCCCTCCACTTT
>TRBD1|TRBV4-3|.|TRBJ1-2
CASSQIRTGLNYGYTF
TGCGCCAGCAGCCAAATCCGGACAGGGCTTAACTATGGCTACACCTTC
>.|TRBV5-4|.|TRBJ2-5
CASSLGRVQETQYF
TGTGCCAGCAGCTTGGGGCGGGTACAAGAGACCCAGTACTTC
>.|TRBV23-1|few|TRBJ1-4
CASSQSRSITSGKLFF
TGCGCCAGCAGTCAATCGAGGAGCATTACCTCTGGAAAACTGTTTTTT
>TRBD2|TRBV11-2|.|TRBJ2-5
CASSVTGGTLQETQYF
TGTGCCAGCAGCGTCACGGGGGGGACCCTCCAAGAGACCCAGTACTTC
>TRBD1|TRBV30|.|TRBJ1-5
CAWRQGGSNQPQHF
TGTGCCTGGCGACAGGGGGGTAGCAATCAGCCCCAGCATTTT
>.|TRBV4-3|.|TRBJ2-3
CASSREDGLGLDTQYF
TGCGCCAGCAGCCGGGAGGACGGTTTAGGGTTAGATACGCAGTATTTT
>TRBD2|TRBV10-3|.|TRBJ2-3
CAISGRLAGLLTDTQYF
TGTGCCATCAGTGGGCGACTAGCGGGGCTACTCACAGATACGCAGTATTTT
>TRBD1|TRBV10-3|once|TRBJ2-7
CAISDRDRGPYEQYF
TGTGCCATCAGTGACCGGGACAGGGGACCCTACGAGCAGTACTTC
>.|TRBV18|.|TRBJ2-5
CASSPLEETQYF
TGTGCCAGCTCACCACTCGAGGAGACCCAGTACTTC
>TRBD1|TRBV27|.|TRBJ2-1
CASRTEDRDYNEQFF
TGTGCCAGCAGAACAGAGGACAGGGACTACAATGAGCAGTTCTTC
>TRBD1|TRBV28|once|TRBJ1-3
CASSLTGTGGKSGNTIYF
TGTGCCAGCAGTCTTACCGGGACAGGGGGGAAATCTGGAAACACCATATATTTT
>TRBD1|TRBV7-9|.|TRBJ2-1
CASRGWDRGYNEQFF
TGTGCCAGCAGAGGGTGGGACAGGGGTTACAATGAGCAGTTCTTC
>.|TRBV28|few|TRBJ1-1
CASSSGGSGRANTEAFF
TGTGCCAGCAGTTCAGGAGGGTCGGGACGGGCGAACACTGAAGCTTTCTTT
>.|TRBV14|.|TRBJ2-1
CASSQDLAGSYNEQFF
TGTGCCAGCAGCCAAGATCTTGCGGGATCCTACAATGAGCAGTTCTTC
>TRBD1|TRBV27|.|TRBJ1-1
CASNRLDRGPIEAFF
TGTGCCAGCAACCGCCTGGACAGGGGGCCGATTGAAGCTTTCTTT
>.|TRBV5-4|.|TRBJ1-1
CASSLGRNTEAFF
TGTGCCAGCAGCTTGGGTAGGAACACTGAAGCTTTCTTT
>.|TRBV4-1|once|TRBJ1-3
CASSQVPPTGRAAGNTIYF
TGCGCCAGCAGCCAAGTTCCCCCCACAGGACGCGCGGCTGGAAACACCATATATTTT
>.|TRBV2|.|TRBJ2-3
CASIRLAGTDTQYF
TGTGCCAGCATAAGGCTAGCTGGCACAGATACGCAGTATTTT
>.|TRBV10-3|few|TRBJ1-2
CAISEGVGRNNYGYTF
TGTGCCATCAGTGAAGGGGTGGGCAGGAACAACTATGGCTACACCTTC